Sequencing of this TCR beta chain was carried out in a study of Graves' ophthalmopathy and Graves' hyperthyroidism. Study-wide points: Blood repertoires reportedly contained most expanded thyroid clonotypes above 0.001 frequency.

Disease in donors with ophthalmopathy had moderate-to-severe activity, CAS ≥3, NOSPECS ≥4 and under 3 months' duration. Symptoms, serum thyroxine and TRAb, thyroid ultrasound, and orbital computed tomography formed the diagnostic basis. This clonotype appeared many times. Its target is not known. The authors amplified TCR beta CDR3 regions, and they did so from RNA transcripts for repertoire sequencing. RT-PCR with HTBI primers came first, then second-round multiplex PCR. TCRdb analysed the multiplex PCR reads with MiXCR anew, one entry per CDR3 protein. The data contain approximately 160,000 distinct CDR3 sequences, around 40% of them singletons. V was pared by 1 base and J by 5 bases, with 7 bases of the junction left unmatched. The germline V gene encodes CDR1 GTSNPN and CDR2 SVGIG (reference sequence). This CDR3 region has 16 residues.

This receptor was obtained from a man aged 25-45 years with Graves' ophthalmopathy. Sequenced: peripheral blood. The chain employs TRBV30 and TRBJ2-7; 14 bases fit TRBD2. CDR3 amino acids: CAWSGGGLAGVHEQYF. The DNA for the CDR3 is TGTGCCTGGAGTGGAGGGGGACTAGCGGGAGTACACGAGCAGTACTTC.